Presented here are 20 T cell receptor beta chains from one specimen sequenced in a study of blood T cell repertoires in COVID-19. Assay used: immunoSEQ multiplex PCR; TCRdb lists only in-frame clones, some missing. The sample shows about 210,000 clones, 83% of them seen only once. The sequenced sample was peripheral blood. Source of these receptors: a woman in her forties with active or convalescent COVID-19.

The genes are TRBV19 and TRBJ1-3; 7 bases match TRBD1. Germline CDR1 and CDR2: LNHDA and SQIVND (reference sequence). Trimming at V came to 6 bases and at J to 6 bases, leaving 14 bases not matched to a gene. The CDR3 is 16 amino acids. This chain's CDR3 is CASSLHAGTAKNTIYF. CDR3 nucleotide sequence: TGTGCCAGTAGCCTGCATGCCGGGACAGCCAAAAACACCATATATTTT.

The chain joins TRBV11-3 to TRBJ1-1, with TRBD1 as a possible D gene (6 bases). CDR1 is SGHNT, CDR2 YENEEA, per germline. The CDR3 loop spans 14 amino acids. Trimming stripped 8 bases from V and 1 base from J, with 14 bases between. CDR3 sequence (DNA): TGTGCCAGCCGCCACAGGGATGGGAACACTGAAGCTTTCTTT. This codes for CASRHRDGNTEAFF.

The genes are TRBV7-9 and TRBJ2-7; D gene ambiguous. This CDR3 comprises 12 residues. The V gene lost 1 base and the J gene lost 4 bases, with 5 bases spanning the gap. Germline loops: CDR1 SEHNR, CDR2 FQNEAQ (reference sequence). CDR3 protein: CASSLGAYEQYF. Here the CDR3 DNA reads TGTGCCAGCAGCTTAGGGGCATACGAGCAGTACTTC.

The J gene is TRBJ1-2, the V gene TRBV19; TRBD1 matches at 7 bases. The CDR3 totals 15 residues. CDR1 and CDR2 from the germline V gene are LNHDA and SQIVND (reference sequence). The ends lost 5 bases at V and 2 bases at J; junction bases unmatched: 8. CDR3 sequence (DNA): TGTGCCAGTAGTGCTAGCGACAGGGTGAACTATGGCTACACCTTC. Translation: CASSASDRVNYGYTF.

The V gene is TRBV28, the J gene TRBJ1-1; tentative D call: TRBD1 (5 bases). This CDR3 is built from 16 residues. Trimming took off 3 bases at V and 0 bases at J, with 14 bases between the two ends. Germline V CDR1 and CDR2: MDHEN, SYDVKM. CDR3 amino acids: CASSFGGGPLNTEAFF. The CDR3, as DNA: TGTGCCAGCAGTTTCGGGGGGGGACCGCTGAACACTGAAGCTTTCTTT.

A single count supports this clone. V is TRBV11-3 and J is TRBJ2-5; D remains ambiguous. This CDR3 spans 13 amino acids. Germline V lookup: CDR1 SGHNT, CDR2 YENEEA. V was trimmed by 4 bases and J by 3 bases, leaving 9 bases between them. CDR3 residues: CASSSYSEETQYF. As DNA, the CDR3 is TGTGCCAGCAGCTCGTACTCGGAAGAGACCCAGTACTTC. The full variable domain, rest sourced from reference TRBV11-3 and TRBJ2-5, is EAGVVQSPRYKIIEKKQPVAFWCNPISGHNTLYWYLQNLGQGPELLIRYENEEAVDDSQLPKDRFSAERLKGVDSTLKIQPAELGDSAVYLCASSSYSEETQYFGPGTRLLVL.

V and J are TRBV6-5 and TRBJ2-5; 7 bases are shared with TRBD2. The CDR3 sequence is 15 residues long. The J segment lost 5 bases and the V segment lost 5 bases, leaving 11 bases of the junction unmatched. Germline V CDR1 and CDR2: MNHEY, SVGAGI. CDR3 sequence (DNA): TGTGCCAGCAGTCGGGGAGGGGTCGGGGGTGAGACCCAGTACTTC. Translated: CASSRGGVGGETQYF.

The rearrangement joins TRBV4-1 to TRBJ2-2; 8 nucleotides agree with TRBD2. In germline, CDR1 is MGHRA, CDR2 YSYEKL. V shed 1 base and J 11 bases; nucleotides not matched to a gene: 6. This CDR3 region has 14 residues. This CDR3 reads CASSQVPGGGELFF. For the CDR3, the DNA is TGCGCCAGCAGCCAAGTTCCGGGAGGGGGTGAGCTGTTTTTT.

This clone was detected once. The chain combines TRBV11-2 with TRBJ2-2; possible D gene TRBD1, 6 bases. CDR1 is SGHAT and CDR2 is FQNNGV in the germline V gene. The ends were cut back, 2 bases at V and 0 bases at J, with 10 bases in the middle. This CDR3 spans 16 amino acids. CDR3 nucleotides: TGTGCCAGCAGCTTATCCCGGACAGCGAACACCGGGGAGCTGTTTTTT. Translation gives CASSLSRTANTGELFF.

CDR3 nucleotides: TGTGCCTGGGGTCAGGGAAGTTCACCCCTCCACTTT. Translation: CAWGQGSSPLHF. The J gene is TRBJ1-6, the V gene TRBV30; D is possibly TRBD1 (5 bases). The V end was cut by 5 bases, the J end by 9 bases, with 11 bases between. This CDR3 spans 12 amino acids. Germline CDR1 is GTSNPN and CDR2 is SVGIG (reference sequence).

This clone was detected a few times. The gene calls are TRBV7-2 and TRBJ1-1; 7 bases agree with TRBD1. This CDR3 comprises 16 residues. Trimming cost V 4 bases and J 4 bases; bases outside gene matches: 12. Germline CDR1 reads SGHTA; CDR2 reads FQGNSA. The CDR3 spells CASSSLHRGASTEAFF. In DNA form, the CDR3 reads TGTGCCAGCAGCTCGCTACACAGGGGTGCGAGCACTGAAGCTTTCTTT.

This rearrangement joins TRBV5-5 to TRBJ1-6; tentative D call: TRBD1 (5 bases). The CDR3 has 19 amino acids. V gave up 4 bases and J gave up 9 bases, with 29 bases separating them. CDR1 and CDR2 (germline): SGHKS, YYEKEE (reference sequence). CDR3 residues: CASSARDPGMGLDRSPLHF. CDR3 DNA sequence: TGTGCCAGCAGCGCGCGCGACCCAGGGATGGGACTGGATCGTTCACCCCTCCACTTT.

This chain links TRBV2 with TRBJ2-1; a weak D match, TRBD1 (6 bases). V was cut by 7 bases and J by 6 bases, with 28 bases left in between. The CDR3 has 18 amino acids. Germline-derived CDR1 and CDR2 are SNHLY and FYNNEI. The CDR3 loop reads CASITRKGDTRGGNEQFF. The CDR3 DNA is TGTGCCAGCATAACCAGAAAGGGGGATACGAGAGGCGGCAATGAGCAGTTCTTC.

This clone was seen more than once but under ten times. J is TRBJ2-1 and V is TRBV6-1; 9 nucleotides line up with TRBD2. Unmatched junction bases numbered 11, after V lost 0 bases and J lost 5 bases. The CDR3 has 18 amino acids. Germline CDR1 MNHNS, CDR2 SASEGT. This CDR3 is CASSEAGGRASGDNEQFF. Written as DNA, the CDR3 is TGTGCCAGCAGTGAAGCCGGAGGTAGGGCTAGCGGGGACAATGAGCAGTTCTTC.

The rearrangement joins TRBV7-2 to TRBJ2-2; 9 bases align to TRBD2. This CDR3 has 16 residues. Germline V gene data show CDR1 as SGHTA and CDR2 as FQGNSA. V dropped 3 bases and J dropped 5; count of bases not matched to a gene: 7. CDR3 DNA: TGTGCCAGCAGCTTGATAGCGGGAGACCGGACCGGGGAGCTGTTTTTT. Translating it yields CASSLIAGDRTGELFF.

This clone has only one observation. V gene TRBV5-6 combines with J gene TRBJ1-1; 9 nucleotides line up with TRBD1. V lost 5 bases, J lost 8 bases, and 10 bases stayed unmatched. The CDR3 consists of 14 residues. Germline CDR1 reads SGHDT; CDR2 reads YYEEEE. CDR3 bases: TGTGCCAGCAGTCAACGGGACAGGGCGTCAGAAGCTTTCTTT. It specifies CASSQRDRASEAFF. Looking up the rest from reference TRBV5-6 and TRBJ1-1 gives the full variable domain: DAGVTQSPTHLIKTRGQQVTLRCSPKSGHDTVSWYQQALGQGPQFIFQYYEEEERQRGNFPDRFSGHQFPNYSSELNVNALLLGDSALYLCASSQRDRASEAFFGQGTRLTVV.

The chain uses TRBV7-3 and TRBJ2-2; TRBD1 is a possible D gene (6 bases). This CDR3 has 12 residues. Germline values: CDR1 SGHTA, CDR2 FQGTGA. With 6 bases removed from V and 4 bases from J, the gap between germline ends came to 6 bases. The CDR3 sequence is CASRGATGELFF. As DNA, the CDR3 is TGTGCCAGCAGGGGGGCCACCGGGGAGCTGTTTTTT. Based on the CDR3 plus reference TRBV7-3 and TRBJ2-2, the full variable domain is GAGVSQTPSNKVTEKGKYVELRCDPISGHTALYWYRQSLGQGPEFLIYFQGTGAADDSGLPNDRFFAVRPEGSVSTLKIQRTERGDSAVYLCASRGATGELFFGEGSRLTVL.

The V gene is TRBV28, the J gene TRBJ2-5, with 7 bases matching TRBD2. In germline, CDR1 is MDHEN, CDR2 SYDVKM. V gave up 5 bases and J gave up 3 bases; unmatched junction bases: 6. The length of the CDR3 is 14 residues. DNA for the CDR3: TGTGCCAGCAGTCCCGCCGGGACTAAAGAGACCCAGTACTTC. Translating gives CASSPAGTKETQYF.

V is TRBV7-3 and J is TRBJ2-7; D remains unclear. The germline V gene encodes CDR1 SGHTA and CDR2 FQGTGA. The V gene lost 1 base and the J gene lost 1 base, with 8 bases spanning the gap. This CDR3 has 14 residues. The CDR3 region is CASSLSSGSYEQYF. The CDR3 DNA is TGTGCCAGCAGCTTAAGCTCAGGATCCTACGAGCAGTACTTC.

CDR3 residues: CASGATGGNTEAFF. The CDR3 DNA follows: TGTGCTAGTGGGGCGACAGGGGGGAACACTGAAGCTTTCTTT. The rearrangement links TRBV12-5 to TRBJ1-1; TRBD1 matches 9 bases. V dropped 6 bases and J dropped 1; count of bases not matched to a gene: 3. CDR3 length equals 14 residues. Germline CDR1 reads LGHNT; CDR2 reads FRNRAP. The variable domain in full, completed from reference TRBV12-5 and TRBJ1-1, reads DARVTQTPRHKVTEMGQEVTMRCQPILGHNTVFWYRQTMMQGLELLAYFRNRAPLDDSGMPKDRFSAEMPDATLATLKIQPSEPRDSAVYFCASGATGGNTEAFFGQGTRLTVV.